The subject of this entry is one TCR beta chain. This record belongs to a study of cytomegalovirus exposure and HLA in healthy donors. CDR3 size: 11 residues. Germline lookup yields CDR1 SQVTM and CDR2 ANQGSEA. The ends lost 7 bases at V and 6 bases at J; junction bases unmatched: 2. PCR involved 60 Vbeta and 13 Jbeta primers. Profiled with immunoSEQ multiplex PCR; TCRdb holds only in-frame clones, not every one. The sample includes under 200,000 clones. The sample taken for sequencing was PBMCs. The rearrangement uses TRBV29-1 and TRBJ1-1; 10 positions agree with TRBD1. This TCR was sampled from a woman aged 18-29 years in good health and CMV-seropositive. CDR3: CSADRGPEAFF. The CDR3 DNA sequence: TGCAGCGCCGACAGGGGGCCTGAAGCTTTCTTT.